The rows below give T cell receptor beta chains drawn from one sample of a study of T cell clonotyping in hematopoietic cell transplantation. Libraries were prepared by immunoSEQ multiplex PCR; TCRdb keeps only in-frame clonotypes and omits some of them. Here the sample spans roughly 12,000 clones, around 68% being singletons. The material sequenced was peripheral blood mononuclear cells, taken 180 days after allogeneic stem cell transplant. The receptor set was obtained from a male patient aged 55 to 70 who had an allogeneic stem cell transplant from an unrelated donor, so the T cells may come from the graft donor. Some clones in this sample may be carry-over from other donors' samples. CDR3s include the opening cysteine and the closing phenylalanine or tryptophan. D genes are given only for firm matches. Clone size appears in some rows only: once, few, many, or a class for an expanded clone.

size	D	J	V	DNA	CDR3
NA	NA	TRBJ2-1	TRBV11-3	TGTGCCAGCAGCTTCGACCGACTGGGCAATGAGCAGTTCTTC	CASSFDRLGNEQFF
NA	TRBD1	TRBJ2-5	TRBV6-1	TGTGCCAGCAGTGCGGGACAGGGAGGGGGGTTTGGAGAGACCCAGTACTTC	CASSAGQGGGFGETQYF
once	NA	TRBJ2-7	TRBV2	TGTGCCAGCAGTGGGGGTCAGTTGGGCGAGCAGTACTTC	CASSGGQLGEQYF
NA	NA	TRBJ1-1	TRBV5-6	TGTGCCAGCAGCGAGACAGGTGAAGCTTTCTTT	CASSETGEAFF
few	TRBD1	TRBJ1-5	TRBV11-2	TGTGCCAGCAGCCCCGGGACAGGGGGCGGGCAGCCCCAGCATTTT	CASSPGTGGGQPQHF
NA	NA	TRBJ2-3	TRBV23-1	TGCGCCAGCAGTCATCCTGACAGGAATAGGGACACAGATACGCAGTATTTT	CASSHPDRNRDTDTQYF
few	NA	TRBJ2-7	TRBV25-1	TGTGCCAGCAGTGAATATGCGGCCTACGAGCAGTACTTC	CASSEYAAYEQYF
NA	NA	TRBJ1-3	TRBV7-2	TGTGCCACCGGCCCGATAGGCGGCAACACCATATATTTT	CATGPIGGNTIYF
NA	TRBD2	TRBJ2-5	TRBV28	TGTGCCAGCACGGGGAGGGTCCAAGAGACCCAGTACTTC	CASTGRVQETQYF
NA	NA	TRBJ2-7	TRBV7-2	TGTGCCAGCAGCTCCCCATCGGACGAGCAGTACTTC	CASSSPSDEQYF
NA	NA	TRBJ1-2	TRBV10-3	TGTGCCATCATGGGGGAACAGAACTATGGCTACACCTTC	CAIMGEQNYGYTF
few	NA	TRBJ1-1	TRBV6-6	TGTGCCAGCATCGGGGTGGGGAACACTGAAGCTTTCTTT	CASIGVGNTEAFF
NA	NA	TRBJ2-7	TRBV10-1	TGCGCCAGCAGTGAGGGGCCAGCGGACTACGAGCAGTACTTC	CASSEGPADYEQYF
NA	TRBD2	TRBJ2-7	TRBV5-1	TGCGCCAGCAGCTCCCTAGCGGGAGTCGACTACGAGCAGTACTTC	CASSSLAGVDYEQYF
NA	NA	TRBJ1-6	TRBV5-4	TGTGCCAGCAGCGTACAGGCAACCTATAATTCACCCCTCCACTTT	CASSVQATYNSPLHF
NA	NA	TRBJ1-5	TRBV10-3	TGTGCCATCAGCGAAGAGTTGGGGGGAGGCAATCAGCCCCAGCATTTT	CAISEELGGGNQPQHF
NA	NA	TRBJ1-5	TRBV6-5	TGTGCCAGCAGTTCCGACAGGAGGGGCAATCAGCCCCAGCATTTT	CASSSDRRGNQPQHF
NA	NA	TRBJ1-2	TRBV20-1	TGCAGTGCTAGCCCCAATTATGGCTACACCTTC	CSASPNYGYTF
NA	TRBD1	TRBJ1-1	TRBV6-5	TGTGCCAGCAGCTTAACAGGGGGAGCGAACACTGAAGCTTTCTTT	CASSLTGGANTEAFF
NA	NA	TRBJ2-1	TRBV11-3	TGTGCCAGCAGCTTAGAGTCCGCAGCGCCTGAGCAGTTCTTC	CASSLESAAPEQFF
few	NA	TRBJ1-4	TRBV7-7	TGTGCCAGCAGTGATAATCAAGGTCTCATAGTCGACAATGAAAAACTGTTTTTT	CASSDNQGLIVDNEKLFF
NA	TRBD1	TRBJ2-7	TRBV19	TGTGCCAGTAGCCCAGGGGGCGAGCAGTACTTC	CASSPGGEQYF
NA	NA	TRBJ2-5	TRBV30	TGTGCCTGGAGTGTACTTTCAGGGAGACCGGAGACCCAGTACTTC	CAWSVLSGRPETQYF
NA	TRBD2	TRBJ2-3	TRBV6-5	TGTGCCAGCAGTTCTTCTAGCGGGGGGGCAGATACGCAGTATTTT	CASSSSSGGADTQYF